One sample yielded the 24 T cell receptor beta chains listed below, sequenced in a study of T cell changes during pregnancy in multiple sclerosis. Clones were read by immunoSEQ multiplex PCR, and TCRdb kept only the in-frame ones, dropping some. The table has approximately 100,000 clones, more than 90% seen once; the top ten hold over 2.5%. The sample here was peripheral blood, taken in the second trimester of pregnancy. The receptor set was obtained from a female donor with multiple sclerosis, enrolled in a pregnancy study.

The chain joins TRBV27 to TRBJ2-7; the D gene is possibly TRBD1 (5 bases). The germline V and J ends were trimmed by 6 bases and 2 bases, with 11 bases remaining between them. The CDR3 consists of 13 residues. Germline CDR1 is MNHEY and CDR2 is SMNVEV (reference sequence). Written as DNA, the CDR3 is TGTGCCAGCAGCCTACAGGAAACCTACGAGCAGTACTTC. It is translated as CASSLQETYEQYF.

V gene TRBV28 combines with J gene TRBJ1-1; D is unresolved. V was shortened by 7 bases and J by 0 bases, with 9 bases between the two germline ends. The CDR3 runs to 13 residues. Germline V gene lookup returns CDR1 MDHEN and CDR2 SYDVKM. CDR3 DNA: TGTGCCAGCATGCGGGTATTGAACACTGAAGCTTTCTTT. Protein product: CASMRVLNTEAFF.

The rearrangement joins TRBV28 to TRBJ2-5, with D possibly matching TRBD2 (6 bases). Germline loops: CDR1 MDHEN, CDR2 SYDVKM. V lost 5 bases, J lost 1 base, and 11 bases lay in between. The CDR3 is 14 amino acids. CDR3 in DNA: TGTGCCAGCAGTCAGCTAGCGCTCCAAGAGACCCAGTACTTC. It encodes CASSQLALQETQYF.

The chain carries TRBV2 and TRBJ2-5; 13 nucleotides agree with TRBD2. This CDR3 region has 15 residues. Losses at the gene ends were 4 bases for V and 5 bases for J; bases not matched to a gene: 4. CDR1 and CDR2 (germline): SNHLY, FYNNEI. This chain's CDR3 is CASSGGLAGVETQYF. The CDR3 DNA reads TGTGCCAGCAGTGGTGGACTAGCGGGAGTTGAGACCCAGTACTTC.

V is TRBV6-6 and J is TRBJ2-7; 10 bases line up with TRBD1. The CDR3 is 16 residues long. V shed 2 bases, J shed 1 base, and the junction held 5 bases outside the gene matches. Germline CDR1 is MNHNY and CDR2 is SVGAGI (reference sequence). The chain's CDR3 is CASSYPPGQGSYEQYF. DNA of the CDR3: TGTGCCAGCAGTTACCCCCCGGGACAGGGGTCCTACGAGCAGTACTTC.

This chain joins TRBV10-3 and TRBJ2-3; 8 positions match TRBD2. Germline trimming cut 0 bases from V and 8 bases from J; bases unmatched to any gene: 7. CDR1 ENHRY and CDR2 SYGVKD come from the germline V gene. The CDR3 extends over 15 amino acids. This chain's CDR3 is CAISESVGRAVTQYF. DNA for the CDR3: TGTGCCATCAGTGAGTCTGTCGGGAGGGCCGTTACGCAGTATTTT.

The chain uses TRBV19 and TRBJ2-1, with D maybe TRBD1 (5 bases). Per germline, CDR1 LNHDA and CDR2 SQIVND (reference sequence). The CDR3 is 15 amino acids. V was trimmed by 2 bases and J by 5 bases, leaving 13 bases between them. The CDR3 here is CASSIRQNDHNEQFF. In DNA form, the CDR3 reads TGTGCCAGTAGTATACGACAGAATGATCACAATGAGCAGTTCTTC.

V is TRBV7-2 and J is TRBJ2-2, with 9 bases matching TRBD2. V was clipped by 1 base and J by 7 bases; unmatched bases: 7. Germline CDR1 and CDR2: SGHTA and FQGNSA. The CDR3 has 16 amino acids. The CDR3 DNA reads as TGTGCCAGCAGCTTAGAAGGCGGGAGGGGTGGCGGGGAGCTGTTTTTT. Amino acids: CASSLEGGRGGGELFF.

This CDR3 reads CASSLIFGEQYF. Written as DNA, the CDR3 is TGTGCCAGCAGTTTAATTTTCGGCGAGCAGTACTTC. The chain joins TRBV28 to TRBJ2-7; D gene ambiguous. Trimming shortened V by 2 bases and J by 6 bases, and 8 bases separated the two germline ends. CDR3 size: 12 residues. The germline V gene encodes CDR1 MDHEN and CDR2 SYDVKM.

The chain combines TRBV10-3 with TRBJ2-3; D is unclear. There are 14 residues in the CDR3. V was trimmed by 3 bases and J by 1 base, leaving 8 bases between them. Per the germline V gene, CDR1 is ENHRY and CDR2 is SYGVKD. Here the CDR3 DNA reads TGTGCCATCAGTGACCACCGGGGCACAGATACGCAGTATTTT. Translation: CAISDHRGTDTQYF.

V usage is TRBV7-6 and J usage is TRBJ1-3, with D perhaps matching TRBD1 (5 bases). Deletions cut 1 base from V and 2 bases from J, with 12 bases between. Germline loops: CDR1 SGHVS, CDR2 FNYEAQ. The CDR3 is made up of 16 amino acids. DNA of the CDR3: TGTGCCAGCAGCTTAGTGGGTAGCAGGGCTGGAAACACCATATATTTT. It codes for CASSLVGSRAGNTIYF. The entire variable domain, with the rest obtained from reference TRBV7-6 and TRBJ1-3, is as follows: GAGVSQSPRYKVTKRGQDVALRCDPISGHVSLYWYRQALGQGPEFLTYFNYEAQQDKSGLPNDRFSAERPEGSISTLTIQRTEQRDSAMYRCASSLVGSRAGNTIYFGEGSWLTVV.

This chain connects TRBV30 to TRBJ2-5, with 11 bases that match TRBD1. The CDR3 sequence is 13 residues long. Losses at the gene ends were 4 bases for V and 5 bases for J; bases not matched to a gene: 3. In germline, CDR1 is GTSNPN, CDR2 SVGIG (reference sequence). This CDR3 reads CAWTDRGLETQYF. In DNA form, the CDR3 reads TGTGCCTGGACGGACAGGGGGCTTGAGACCCAGTACTTC. The full variable domain, in which reference TRBV30 and TRBJ2-5 provide the parts outside the CDR3, is SQTIHQWPATLVQPVGSPLSLECTVEGTSNPNLYWYRQAAGRGLQLLFYSVGIGQISSEVPQNLSASRPQDRQFILSSKKLLLSDSGFYLCAWTDRGLETQYFGPGTRLLVL.

The chain recombines TRBV28 with TRBJ1-4; 7 bases are shared with TRBD1. CDR3 size: 14 residues. Losses at the gene ends were 6 bases for V and 3 bases for J; bases not matched to a gene: 4. CDR1 is MDHEN and CDR2 is SYDVKM in the germline V gene. The CDR3 nucleotides are TGTGCCAGCAGGCAGGGGGTGGCTAATGAAAAACTGTTTTTT. Translated, it gives CASRQGVANEKLFF.

The chain has TRBV19 and TRBJ2-3; 11 bases match TRBD2. This CDR3 comprises 15 residues. Germline CDR1 LNHDA, CDR2 SQIVND (reference sequence). J was trimmed by 4 bases and V by 2 bases; bases with no gene match: 2. Here the CDR3 DNA reads TGTGCCAGTAGTATACTAGCGGGAGGATCAGATACGCAGTATTTT. This encodes CASSILAGGSDTQYF.

DNA of the CDR3: TGTGCCAGTAGGGACTTGGACGGGGGGAATGAAAAACTGTTTTTT. Protein sequence: CASRDLDGGNEKLFF. The V and J genes are TRBV27 and TRBJ1-4; D perhaps matches TRBD1 (5 bases). CDR1 MNHEY and CDR2 SMNVEV come from the germline V gene (reference sequence). V lost 9 bases to trimming and J lost 5 bases, with 19 bases between them. CDR3 length: 15 amino acids.

This chain joins TRBV7-8 and TRBJ2-5; TRBD2 matches 7 bases. V lost 4 bases and J lost 5; bases outside the gene matches: 13. This CDR3 comprises 16 residues. Germline-derived CDR1 and CDR2 are SGHVS and FQNEAQ. The CDR3 nucleotides are TGTGCCAGCAGCTCGGCTGAGCGGGACCTCTGGGAGACCCAGTACTTC. Translation: CASSSAERDLWETQYF.

J is TRBJ1-2 and V is TRBV6-5; 7 bases align to TRBD1. Germline CDR1 and CDR2: MNHEY and SVGAGI. CDR3 size: 15 residues. V shed 6 bases, J shed 2 bases, and the junction held 9 bases outside the gene matches. CDR3 amino acids: CASRRLAGGNYGYTF. The CDR3, as DNA: TGTGCCAGCAGGAGGTTGGCAGGGGGAAACTATGGCTACACCTTC.

This chain connects TRBV28 to TRBJ2-5, with 10 positions matching TRBD1. This CDR3 comprises 16 residues. Germline CDR1 reads MDHEN; CDR2 reads SYDVKM. V was clipped by 3 bases and J by 1 base; unmatched bases: 5. The CDR3 bases are TGTGCCAGCAGTTTCTATGGACAGGGGGGCCAAGAGACCCAGTACTTC. It translates to CASSFYGQGGQETQYF.

This clone was detected only once. V usage is TRBV5-6 and J usage is TRBJ2-5, with D perhaps matching TRBD1 (6 bases). Germline V gene sequence: CDR1 SGHDT, CDR2 YYEEEE. This CDR3 region has 15 residues. V was shortened by 2 bases and J by 0 bases, with 11 bases between the two germline ends. CDR3 nucleotide sequence: TGTGCCAGCAGCTTCTTCAACAGGGACCAAGAGACCCAGTACTTC. It specifies CASSFFNRDQETQYF.

The chain joins TRBV29-1 to TRBJ1-1; the match to TRBD1 covers 7 bases. V gave up 6 bases and J gave up 11 bases; unmatched junction bases: 9. This CDR3 contains 11 residues. CDR1 and CDR2 (germline): SQVTM, ANQGSEA. CDR3 DNA: TGCAGCGTGGAAAGACAGGGAGACGCTTTCTTT. Protein: CSVERQGDAFF.

J is TRBJ2-7 and V is TRBV13, with TRBD2 identical over 15 bases. Germline V gene lookup returns CDR1 PRHDT and CDR2 FYEKMQ (reference sequence). This CDR3 spans 19 amino acids. V gave up 5 bases and J gave up 2 bases; unmatched junction bases: 13. CDR3: CASSPRTSGRAEAAYEQYF. DNA for the CDR3: TGTGCCAGCAGCCCTCGGACTAGCGGGAGGGCCGAGGCTGCCTACGAGCAGTACTTC.

This clone occurred once. The chain is built from TRBV27 and TRBJ2-1; 12 nucleotides align to TRBD2. The CDR3 runs to 13 residues. J lost 10 bases, V lost 8 bases, and 6 bases had no gene match. Germline lookup yields CDR1 MNHEY and CDR2 SMNVEV (reference sequence). The CDR3 nucleotides read TGTGCCAGCCGGACTAGCGGGACCAGGGAGCAGTTCTTC. Translating it yields CASRTSGTREQFF.

This clone has just one count. J is TRBJ2-3 and V is TRBV5-6, with TRBD2 matching 13 bases. V shed 0 bases, J shed 3 bases, and the junction held 1 base outside the gene matches. CDR3 length: 16 amino acids. The germline CDR1 and CDR2 sequences are SGHDT and YYEEEE. CDR3 protein: CASSLEGLAGTDTQYF. The CDR3 DNA reads as TGTGCCAGCAGCTTGGAGGGACTAGCGGGAACAGATACGCAGTATTTT.

This chain uses TRBV2 with TRBJ2-1, with 11 bases identical to TRBD2. Germline CDR1 and CDR2: SNHLY and FYNNEI. With V trimmed by 6 bases and J by 0 bases, 4 bases remained unmatched. The CDR3 consists of 16 residues. The CDR3, as DNA: TGTGCCAGCAGGGTTAGCGGGGGGGGCTCCTACAATGAGCAGTTCTTC. Translated, it gives CASRVSGGGSYNEQFF.